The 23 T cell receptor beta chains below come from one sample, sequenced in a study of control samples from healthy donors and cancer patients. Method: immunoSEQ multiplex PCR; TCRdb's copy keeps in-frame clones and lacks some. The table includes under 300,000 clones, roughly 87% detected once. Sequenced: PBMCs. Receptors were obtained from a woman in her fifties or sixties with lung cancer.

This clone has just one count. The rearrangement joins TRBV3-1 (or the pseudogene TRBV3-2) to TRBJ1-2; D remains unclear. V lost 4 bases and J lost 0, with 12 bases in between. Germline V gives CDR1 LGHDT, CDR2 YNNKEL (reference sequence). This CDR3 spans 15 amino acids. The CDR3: CASSPTAGTNYGYTF. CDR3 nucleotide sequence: TGTGCCAGCAGCCCCACGGCAGGTACTAACTATGGCTACACCTTC.

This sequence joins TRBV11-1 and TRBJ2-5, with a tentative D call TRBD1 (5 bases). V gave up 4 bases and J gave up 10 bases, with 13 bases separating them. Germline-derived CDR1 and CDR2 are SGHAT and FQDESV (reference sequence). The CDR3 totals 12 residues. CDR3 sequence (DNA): TGTGCCAGCAGCTACGATAAGGGGAACCAGTACTTC. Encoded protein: CASSYDKGNQYF.

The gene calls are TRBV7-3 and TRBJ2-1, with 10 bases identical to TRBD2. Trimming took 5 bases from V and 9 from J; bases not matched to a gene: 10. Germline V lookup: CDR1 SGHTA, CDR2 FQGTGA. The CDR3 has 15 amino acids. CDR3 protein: CASSESGRALGEQFF. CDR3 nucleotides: TGTGCCAGCAGCGAAAGCGGGAGGGCCCTGGGTGAGCAGTTCTTC. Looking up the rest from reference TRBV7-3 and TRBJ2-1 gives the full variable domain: GAGVSQTPSNKVTEKGKYVELRCDPISGHTALYWYRQSLGQGPEFLIYFQGTGAADDSGLPNDRFFAVRPEGSVSTLKIQRTERGDSAVYLCASSESGRALGEQFFGPGTRLTVL.

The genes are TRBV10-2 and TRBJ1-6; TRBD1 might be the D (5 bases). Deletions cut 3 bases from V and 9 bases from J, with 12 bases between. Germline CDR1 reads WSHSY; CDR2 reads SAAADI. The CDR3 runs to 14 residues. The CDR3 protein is CASSDQGGVSPLHF. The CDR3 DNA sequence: TGCGCCAGCAGTGATCAGGGTGGGGTTTCACCCCTCCACTTT.

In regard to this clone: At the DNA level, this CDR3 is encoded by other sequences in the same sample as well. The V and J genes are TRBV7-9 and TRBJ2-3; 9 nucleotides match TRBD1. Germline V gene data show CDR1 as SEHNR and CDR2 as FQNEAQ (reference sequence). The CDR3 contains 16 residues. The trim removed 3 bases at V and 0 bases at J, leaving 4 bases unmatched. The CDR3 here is CASSLEGQGSTDTQYF. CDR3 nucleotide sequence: TGTGCCAGCAGCTTGGAGGGACAGGGAAGCACAGATACGCAGTATTTT.

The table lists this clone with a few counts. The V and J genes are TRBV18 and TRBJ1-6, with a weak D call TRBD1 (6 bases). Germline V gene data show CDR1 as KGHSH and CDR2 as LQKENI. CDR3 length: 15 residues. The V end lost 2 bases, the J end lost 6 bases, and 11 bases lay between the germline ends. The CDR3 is CASSPLGHSNSPLHF. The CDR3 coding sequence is TGTGCCAGCTCACCATTGGGACACTCTAATTCACCCCTCCACTTT.

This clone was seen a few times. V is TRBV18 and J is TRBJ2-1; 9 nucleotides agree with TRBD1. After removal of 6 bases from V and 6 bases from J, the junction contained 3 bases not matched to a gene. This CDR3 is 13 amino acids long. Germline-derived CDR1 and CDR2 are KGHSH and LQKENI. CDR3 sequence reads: CASSGQGANEQFF. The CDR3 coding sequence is TGTGCCAGCTCGGGACAGGGTGCCAATGAGCAGTTCTTC.

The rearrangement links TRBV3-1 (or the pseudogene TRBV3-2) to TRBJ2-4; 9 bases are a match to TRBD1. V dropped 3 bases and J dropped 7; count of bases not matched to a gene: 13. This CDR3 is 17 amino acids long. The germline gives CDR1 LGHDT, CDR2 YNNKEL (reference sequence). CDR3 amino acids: CASSQTGTGSPSNIQYF. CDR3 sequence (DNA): TGTGCCAGCAGCCAGACCGGGACAGGGTCCCCCTCTAACATTCAGTACTTC.

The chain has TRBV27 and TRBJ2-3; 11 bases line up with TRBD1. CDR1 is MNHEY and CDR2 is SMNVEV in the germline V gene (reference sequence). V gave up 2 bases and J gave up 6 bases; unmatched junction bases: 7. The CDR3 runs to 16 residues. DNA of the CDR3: TGTGCCAGCAGTTTAGCCGGACAGGGGGCGCCGGATACGCAGTATTTT. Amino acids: CASSLAGQGAPDTQYF.

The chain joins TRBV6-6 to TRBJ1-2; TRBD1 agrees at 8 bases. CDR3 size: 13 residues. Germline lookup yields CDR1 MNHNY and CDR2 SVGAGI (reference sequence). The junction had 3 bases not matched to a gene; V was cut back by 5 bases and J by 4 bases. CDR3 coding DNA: TGTGCCAGCAGTCCGGACAGGGCCTATGGCTACACCTTC. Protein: CASSPDRAYGYTF.

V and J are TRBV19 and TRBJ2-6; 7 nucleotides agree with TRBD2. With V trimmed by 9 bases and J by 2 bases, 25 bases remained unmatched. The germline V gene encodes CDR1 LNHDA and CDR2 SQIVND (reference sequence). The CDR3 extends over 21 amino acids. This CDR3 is CASRSGGFNGRENTGANVLTF. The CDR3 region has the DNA TGTGCCAGCCGGTCCGGGGGGTTTAATGGCAGGGAAAACACTGGGGCCAACGTCCTGACTTTC.

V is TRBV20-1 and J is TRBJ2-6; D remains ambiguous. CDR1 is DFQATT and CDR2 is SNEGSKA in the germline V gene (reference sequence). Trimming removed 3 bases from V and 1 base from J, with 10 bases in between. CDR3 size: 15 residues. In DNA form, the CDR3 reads TGCAGTGCTAGTCGGTGGCTATCTGGGGCCAACGTCCTGACTTTC. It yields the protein CSASRWLSGANVLTF.

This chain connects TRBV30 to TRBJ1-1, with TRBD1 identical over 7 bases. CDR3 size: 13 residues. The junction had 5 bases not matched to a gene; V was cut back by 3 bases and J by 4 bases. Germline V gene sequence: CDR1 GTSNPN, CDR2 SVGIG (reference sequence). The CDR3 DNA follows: TGTGCCTGGAGCGAACAGGGGATCACTGAAGCTTTCTTT. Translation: CAWSEQGITEAFF.

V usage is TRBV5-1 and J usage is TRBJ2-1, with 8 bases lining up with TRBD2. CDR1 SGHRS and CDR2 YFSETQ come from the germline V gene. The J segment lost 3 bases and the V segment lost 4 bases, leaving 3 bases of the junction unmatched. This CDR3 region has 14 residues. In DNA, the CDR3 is TGCGCCAGCAGCACCGGGGGGGTCTACAATGAGCAGTTCTTC. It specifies CASSTGGVYNEQFF.

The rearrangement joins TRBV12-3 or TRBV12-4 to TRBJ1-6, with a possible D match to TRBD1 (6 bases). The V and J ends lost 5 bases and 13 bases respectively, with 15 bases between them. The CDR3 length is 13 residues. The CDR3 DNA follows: TGTGCCAGCAGTGGGGGCGGGGGGGCCCCCCTCCACTTT. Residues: CASSGGGGAPLHF.

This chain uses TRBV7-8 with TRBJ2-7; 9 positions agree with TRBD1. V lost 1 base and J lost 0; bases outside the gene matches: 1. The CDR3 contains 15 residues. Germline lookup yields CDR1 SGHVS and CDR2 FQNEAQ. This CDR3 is CASSLGTGASYEQYF. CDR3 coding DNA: TGTGCCAGCAGCTTAGGGACAGGGGCCTCCTACGAGCAGTACTTC.

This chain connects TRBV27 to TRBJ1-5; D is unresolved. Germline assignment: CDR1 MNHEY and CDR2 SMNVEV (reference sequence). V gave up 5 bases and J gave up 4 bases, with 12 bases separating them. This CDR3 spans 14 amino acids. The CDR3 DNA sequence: TGTGCCAGCAGTAACGGACTGCCGAATCAGCCCCAGCATTTT. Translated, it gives CASSNGLPNQPQHF.

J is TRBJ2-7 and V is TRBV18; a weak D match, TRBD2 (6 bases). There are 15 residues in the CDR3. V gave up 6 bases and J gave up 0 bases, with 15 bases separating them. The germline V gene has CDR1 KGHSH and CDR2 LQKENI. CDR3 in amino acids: CASSTGTQSSYEQYF. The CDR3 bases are TGTGCCAGCTCGACCGGGACTCAAAGCTCCTACGAGCAGTACTTC.

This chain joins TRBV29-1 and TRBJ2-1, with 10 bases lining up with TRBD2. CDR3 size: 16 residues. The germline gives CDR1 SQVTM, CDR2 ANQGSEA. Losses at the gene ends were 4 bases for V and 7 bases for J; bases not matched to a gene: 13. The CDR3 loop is CSVGGSPSGSSNEQFF. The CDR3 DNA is TGCAGCGTTGGGGGTTCCCCTAGCGGGAGCTCAAATGAGCAGTTCTTC.

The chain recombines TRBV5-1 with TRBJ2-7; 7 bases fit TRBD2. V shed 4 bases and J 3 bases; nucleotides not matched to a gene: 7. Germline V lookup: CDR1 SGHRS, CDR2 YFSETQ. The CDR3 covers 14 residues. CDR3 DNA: TGCGCCAGCAGCCCGACTAGCTATCACTACGAGCAGTACTTC. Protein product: CASSPTSYHYEQYF.

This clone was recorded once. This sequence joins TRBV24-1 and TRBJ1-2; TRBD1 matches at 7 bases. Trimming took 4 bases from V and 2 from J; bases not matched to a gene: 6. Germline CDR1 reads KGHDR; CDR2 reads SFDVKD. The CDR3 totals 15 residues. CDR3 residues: CATSDPDRRNYGYTF. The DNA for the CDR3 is TGTGCCACCAGTGACCCGGACAGGCGAAACTATGGCTACACCTTC.

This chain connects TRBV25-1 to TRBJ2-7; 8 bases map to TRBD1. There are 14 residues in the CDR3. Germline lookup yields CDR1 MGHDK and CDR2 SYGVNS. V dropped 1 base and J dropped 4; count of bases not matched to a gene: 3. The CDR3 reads CASSESGGSYEQYF. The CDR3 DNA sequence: TGTGCCAGCAGTGAATCAGGGGGCTCTTACGAGCAGTACTTC.

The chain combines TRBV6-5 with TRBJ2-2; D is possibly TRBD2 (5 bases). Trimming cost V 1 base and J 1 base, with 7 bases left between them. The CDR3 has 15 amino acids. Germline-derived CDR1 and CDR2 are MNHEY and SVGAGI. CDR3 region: CASSYWAGNTGELFF. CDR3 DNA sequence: TGTGCCAGCAGTTACTGGGCGGGGAACACCGGGGAGCTGTTTTTT.